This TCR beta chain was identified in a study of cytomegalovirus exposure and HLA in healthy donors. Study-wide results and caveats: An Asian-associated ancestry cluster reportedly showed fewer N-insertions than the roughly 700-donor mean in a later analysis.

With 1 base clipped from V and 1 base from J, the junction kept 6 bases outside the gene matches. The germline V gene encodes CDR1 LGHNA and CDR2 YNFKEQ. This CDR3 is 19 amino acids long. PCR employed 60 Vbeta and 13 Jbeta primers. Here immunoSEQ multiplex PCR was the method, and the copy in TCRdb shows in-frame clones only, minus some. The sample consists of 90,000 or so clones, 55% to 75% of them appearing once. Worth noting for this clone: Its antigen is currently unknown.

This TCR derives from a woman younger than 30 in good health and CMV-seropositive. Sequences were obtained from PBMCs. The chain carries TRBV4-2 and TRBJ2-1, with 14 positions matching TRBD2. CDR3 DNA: TGTGCCAGCAGCCAAGCCGGGACTAGCGGGGGTCCATCCTACAATGAGCAGTTCTTC. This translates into CASSQAGTSGGPSYNEQFF.